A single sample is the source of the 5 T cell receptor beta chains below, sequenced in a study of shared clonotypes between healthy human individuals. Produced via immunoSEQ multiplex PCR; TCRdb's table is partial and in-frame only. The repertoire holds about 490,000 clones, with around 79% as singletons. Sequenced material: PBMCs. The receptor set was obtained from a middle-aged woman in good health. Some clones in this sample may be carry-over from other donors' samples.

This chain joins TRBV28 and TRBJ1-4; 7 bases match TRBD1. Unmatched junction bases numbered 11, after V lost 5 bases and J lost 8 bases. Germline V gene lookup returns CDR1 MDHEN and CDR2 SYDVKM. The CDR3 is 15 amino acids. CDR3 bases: TGTGCCAGCAGTCTCCAGGGGGGGGTGAGAGAAAAACTGTTTTTT. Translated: CASSLQGGVREKLFF.

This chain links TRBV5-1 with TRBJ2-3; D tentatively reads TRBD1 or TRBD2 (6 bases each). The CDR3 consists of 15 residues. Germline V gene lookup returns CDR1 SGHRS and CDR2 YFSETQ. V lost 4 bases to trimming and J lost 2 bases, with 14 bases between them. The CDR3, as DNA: TGCGCCAGCAGCCCCGGGGGCGCGGCCACAGATACGCAGTATTTT. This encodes CASSPGGAATDTQYF.

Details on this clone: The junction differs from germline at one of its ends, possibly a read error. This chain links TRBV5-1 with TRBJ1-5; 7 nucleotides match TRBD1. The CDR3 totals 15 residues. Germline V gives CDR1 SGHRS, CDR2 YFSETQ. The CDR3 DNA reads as TGCGCCAGCAGGTTGGGGGACAGCTTAAATCAGCCCCAGCATTTT. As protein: CASRLGDSLNQPQHF.

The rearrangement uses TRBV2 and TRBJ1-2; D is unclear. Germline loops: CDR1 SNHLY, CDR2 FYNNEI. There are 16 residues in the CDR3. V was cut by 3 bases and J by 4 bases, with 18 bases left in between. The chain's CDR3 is CASSEGGGGPIYGYTF. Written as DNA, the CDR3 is TGTGCCAGCAGTGAGGGCGGAGGCGGCCCGATCTATGGCTACACCTTC. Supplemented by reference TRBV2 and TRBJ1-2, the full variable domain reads EPEVTQTPSHQVTQMGQEVILRCVPISNHLYFYWYRQILGQKVEFLVSFYNNEISEKSEIFDDQFSVERPDGSNFTLKIRSTKLEDSAMYFCASSEGGGGPIYGYTFGSGTRLTVV.

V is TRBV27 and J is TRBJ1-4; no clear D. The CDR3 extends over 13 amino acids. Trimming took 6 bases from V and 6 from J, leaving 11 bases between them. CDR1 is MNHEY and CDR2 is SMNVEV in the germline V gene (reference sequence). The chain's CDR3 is CASRPASHEKLFF. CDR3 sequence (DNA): TGTGCCAGCAGACCCGCCTCACATGAAAAACTGTTTTTT.